The following is a TCR beta chain sequence with its context. The antigen remains undetermined. The data belong to a study of cytomegalovirus exposure and HLA in healthy donors. Study information: An analysis done earlier identified 100 million to 140 million unique TCR beta sequences from around 180 million T cells.

General study findings and limits: It is likely that the observed cluster of highly shared sequence variants was a sequencing artifact. Researchers reported in a later analysis that a missense DCLRE1C variant was tied to TCR beta V- and J-gene trimming. In most subjects, TCR beta sequences reportedly gave accurate predictions of HLA-A and HLA-B alleles.

This PCR relied on a set of 60 Vbeta primers and 13 Jbeta primers. TCRdb keeps only in-frame clones here, not all; method: immunoSEQ multiplex PCR. The sample carries over 45,000 clones, approximately 85% recorded once. The TCR originated in a boy aged 5-17 years in good health and CMV-seropositive. Sequencing used PBMCs.

The CDR3 nucleotides read TGTGCCAGCAGCTACGCAGGGCGCGGCACCGGGGAGCTGTTTTTT. Protein sequence: CASSYAGRGTGELFF. V usage is TRBV11-2 and J usage is TRBJ2-2; possible D gene TRBD1, 5 bases. The V gene's germline CDR1 is SGHAT and CDR2 FQNNGV. The V end was cut by 4 bases, the J end by 4 bases, with 13 bases between. The CDR3 spans 15 residues.